The 27 T cell receptor beta chains listed next were all sequenced from one sample in a study of T cells expressing NK-cell markers. TCRdb reprocessed the 5' RACE reads; each CDR3 protein has one entry and no DNA is given. This sample contains 350,000 to 450,000 distinct CDR3 sequences. Sequenced: blood T cells: a sorted CD56 or NKG2C T cell subset, CD4+ or CD8+ T cells, or bulk PBMC T cells (not recorded which). The receptors here all came from a man aged 18-75 years in good health.

The chain has TRBV27 and TRBJ2-7; TCRdb's D call of TRBD1 is untestable without DNA. CDR3 size: 13 residues. Germline lookup yields CDR1 MNHEY and CDR2 SMNVEV (reference sequence). The CDR3 here is CASRGTGQYEQYF.

J is TRBJ2-3 and V is TRBV2; TCRdb returns TRBD2, unconfirmable since there is no DNA. The CDR3 consists of 13 residues. CDR1 is SNHLY, CDR2 FYNNEI, per germline. CDR3 loop: CASRGGERDTQYF.

The chain has TRBV5-1 and TRBJ1-4; TCRdb's D call, TRBD1, is unchecked because there is no DNA. Germline values: CDR1 SGHRS, CDR2 YFSETQ. The CDR3 consists of 14 residues. CDR3 region: CASSRIGTGEKLFF.

The CDR3 sequence: CSARPPAVYEQYF. The chain links TRBV20-1 to TRBJ2-7; lacking DNA, the TRBD1 call made by TCRdb goes unchecked. CDR1 is DFQATT, CDR2 SNEGSKA, per germline (reference sequence). The CDR3 has 13 amino acids.

The rearrangement joins TRBV7-3 to TRBJ2-2; the TCRdb D gene call, TRBD1, has no DNA to confirm it. The CDR3 runs 15 residues. Germline loops: CDR1 SGHTA, CDR2 FQGTGA. The CDR3 here is CASRRTGGNTGELFF.

The chain links TRBV2 to TRBJ2-1; TCRdb outputs TRBD2, but without DNA this stays unchecked. Germline V gives CDR1 SNHLY, CDR2 FYNNEI. The CDR3 is 15 residues long. The CDR3 is CASRRLAGSYNEQFF.

The chain uses TRBV2 and TRBJ2-3; no DNA is available, so the TRBD1 call from TCRdb remains unchecked. From germline, CDR1 is SNHLY and CDR2 FYNNEI. The CDR3 has 15 residues. The CDR3 is CASRSNRGSTDTQYF.

V usage is TRBV20-1 and J usage is TRBJ2-7; as DNA is missing, the TRBD1 call by TCRdb cannot be tested. The CDR3 consists of 15 residues. The germline gives CDR1 DFQATT, CDR2 SNEGSKA (reference sequence). This chain's CDR3 is CSARTPYRGPYEQYF.

This chain connects TRBV6-2 or TRBV6-3 to TRBJ2-7; lacking DNA, the TRBD2 call made by TCRdb goes unchecked. CDR3 size: 14 residues. Germline-derived CDR1 and CDR2 are MNHEY and SVGEGT. The chain's CDR3 is CATAHRPNPYEQYF.

The rearrangement uses TRBV9 and TRBJ1-2; no DNA is available, so the TRBD1 call from TCRdb remains unchecked. The CDR3 runs 14 residues. Germline CDR1 SGDLS, CDR2 YYNGEE. CDR3 sequence: CASSTRTGSYGYTF.

J is TRBJ1-5 and V is TRBV19. Germline CDR1 is LNHDA and CDR2 is SQIVND (reference sequence). The CDR3 covers 16 residues. The CDR3: CASSIKGGRGGVPQHF.

The chain employs TRBV4-1 and TRBJ1-1. The CDR3 is 16 amino acids. CDR1 MGHRA and CDR2 YSYEKL come from the germline V gene. The CDR3 sequence is CASSQETTWVGNEAFF.

This rearrangement joins TRBV24-1 to TRBJ2-3; the D call of TRBD1 rests on TCRdb alone, since no DNA is present to check it. The CDR3 is 17 amino acids. Germline values: CDR1 KGHDR, CDR2 SFDVKD. CDR3: CATSGPGQGKGTDTQYF.

The chain couples TRBV11-2 to TRBJ2-5; TCRdb reports TRBD2, a call that lacks DNA to check it against. Germline CDR1 is SGHAT and CDR2 is FQNNGV. The CDR3 runs 17 residues. The CDR3 reads CASRRGLAGANQETQYF.

The V and J genes are TRBV30 and TRBJ2-2; TCRdb reports TRBD2, a call that lacks DNA to check it against. CDR1 and CDR2 (germline): GTSNPN, SVGIG (reference sequence). This CDR3 contains 14 residues. CDR3 in amino acids: CAWAGGSYTGELFF. The full variable domain, its missing parts supplied by reference TRBV30 and TRBJ2-2, is SQTIHQWPATLVQPVGSPLSLECTVEGTSNPNLYWYRQAAGRGLQLLFYSVGIGQISSEVPQNLSASRPQDRQFILSSKKLLLSDSGFYLCAWAGGSYTGELFFGEGSRLTVL.

This chain connects TRBV18 to TRBJ2-3; TCRdb's D call of TRBD1 is untestable without DNA. The germline gives CDR1 KGHSH, CDR2 LQKENI. This CDR3 has 15 residues. The CDR3 sequence: CASSPRTRDPDTQYF.

The chain links TRBV29-1 to TRBJ2-3; without DNA, the TCRdb call of TRBD1 cannot be checked. CDR1 is SQVTM and CDR2 is ANQGSEA in the germline V gene. The CDR3 length is 13 residues. CDR3 sequence: CSVSTGVTDTQYF.

This chain connects TRBV12-3 or TRBV12-4 to TRBJ1-1; TCRdb's D gene call, TRBD1, goes unchecked for lack of DNA. The CDR3 sequence is 13 residues long. CDR3 region: CASVQGPNTEAFF.

The V call is TRBV15, the J call TRBJ2-5; as DNA is missing, the TRBD2 call by TCRdb cannot be tested. The CDR3 is made up of 15 amino acids. Germline V gene data show CDR1 as LNHNV and CDR2 as YYDKDF (reference sequence). The CDR3 loop reads CATSRDGRSGETQYF.

The chain is built from TRBV5-1 and TRBJ1-1; TCRdb lists TRBD1, though no DNA is available to test this call. The CDR3 is 14 residues long. From germline, CDR1 is SGHRS and CDR2 YFSETQ. The CDR3 loop reads CASSMRTAATEAFF.

CDR3 amino acids: CASSATGGEQYF. The gene calls are TRBV7-6 and TRBJ2-7; TCRdb's assignment of TRBD1 cannot be checked, as there is no DNA. There are 12 residues in the CDR3. The germline V gene has CDR1 SGHVS and CDR2 FNYEAQ.

V and J are TRBV18 and TRBJ2-1. The CDR3 loop spans 16 amino acids. Germline loops: CDR1 KGHSH, CDR2 LQKENI. This chain's CDR3 is CASSPPGGERGNEQFF.

The chain carries TRBV12-3 or TRBV12-4 and TRBJ1-5. The CDR3 contains 14 residues. This CDR3 is CASSLRGYNQPQHF.

This chain links TRBV7-9 with TRBJ1-1. Per the germline V gene, CDR1 is SEHNR and CDR2 is FQNEAQ (reference sequence). The CDR3 runs 15 residues. The chain's CDR3 is CASSSGLFANTEAFF.

The chain is built from TRBV7-6 and TRBJ2-1. This CDR3 has 16 residues. From germline, CDR1 is SGHVS and CDR2 FNYEAQ. The CDR3 region is CASSLPRVITYNEQFF.

The chain links TRBV6-5 to TRBJ2-6; TCRdb reports TRBD1, a call that lacks DNA to check it against. Germline V gene data show CDR1 as MNHEY and CDR2 as SVGAGI. The CDR3 sequence is 18 residues long. The CDR3 is CASTYTGTGAGGANVLTF.

V and J are TRBV5-1 and TRBJ1-1; as DNA is missing, the TRBD1 call by TCRdb cannot be tested. The CDR3 contains 15 residues. From germline, CDR1 is SGHRS and CDR2 YFSETQ. CDR3 sequence reads: CASRLHPLVNTEAFF.